One and the same sample provided the 20 T cell receptor beta chains below, sequenced in a study of OX40 agonist ivuxolimab in advanced cancers. The table came from immunoSEQ multiplex PCR; TCRdb's copy has only in-frame clones and leaves some out. Of more than 50,000 clones in the sample, 80% to 90% are singletons; the top ten hold roughly 1.9%. The sample was CD4+ or CD8+ T cells sorted from blood, taken in a trial of the OX40 agonist ivuxolimab. The source is an adult with an advanced solid tumor such as melanoma, head and neck, liver or kidney cancer.

Remarks on this clone: Other DNA sequences in the same sample also yield this CDR3. The V and J genes are TRBV6-6 and TRBJ1-5, with D unresolved. Deletions cut 0 bases from V and 2 bases from J, with 8 bases between. In germline, CDR1 is MNHNY, CDR2 SVGAGI (reference sequence). The CDR3 loop spans 15 amino acids. The CDR3 reads CASSYSREGNQPQHF. The CDR3 nucleotides are TGTGCCAGCAGTTACTCGCGGGAGGGCAATCAGCCCCAGCATTTT.

CDR3 loop: CASSQEKGVGANSPLHF. The CDR3 coding sequence is TGCGCCAGCAGCCAAGAGAAAGGGGTTGGGGCAAATTCACCCCTCCACTTT. The rearrangement joins TRBV4-1 to TRBJ1-6; tentatively, D is TRBD1 (5 bases). Germline assignment: CDR1 MGHRA and CDR2 YSYEKL. V dropped 0 bases and J dropped 7 bases, with 16 bases sitting between them. The CDR3 length is 17 residues.

This sequence joins TRBV25-1 and TRBJ1-5; tentatively, D is TRBD1 (5 bases). The V end was cut by 5 bases, the J end by 4 bases, with 15 bases between. Germline lookup yields CDR1 MGHDK and CDR2 SYGVNS. CDR3 length: 15 amino acids. CDR3 in DNA: TGTGCCAGCAGTCCAATGGGGGGGGATAATCAGCCCCAGCATTTT. Translation gives CASSPMGGDNQPQHF.

The chain employs TRBV20-1 and TRBJ2-7, with a weak D call TRBD1 (5 bases). Trimming left V 6 bases short and J 7 bases short, with 10 bases between. Germline CDR1 DFQATT, CDR2 SNEGSKA (reference sequence). The CDR3 covers 10 residues. In DNA form, the CDR3 reads TGCAGTGCCAGACACAGGGAGCAGTACTTC. As protein: CSARHREQYF.

The chain combines TRBV30 with TRBJ1-2; 9 bases fit TRBD1. The germline CDR1 and CDR2 sequences are GTSNPN and SVGIG (reference sequence). The junction had 12 bases not matched to a gene; V was cut back by 5 bases and J by 8 bases. The CDR3 contains 14 residues. CDR3 sequence reads: CAWAPGQGRGGYTF. In DNA form, the CDR3 reads TGTGCCTGGGCCCCCGGACAGGGGAGAGGAGGCTACACCTTC. Full variable domain (missing parts from reference TRBV30 and TRBJ1-2): SQTIHQWPATLVQPVGSPLSLECTVEGTSNPNLYWYRQAAGRGLQLLFYSVGIGQISSEVPQNLSASRPQDRQFILSSKKLLLSDSGFYLCAWAPGQGRGGYTFGSGTRLTVV.

This chain links TRBV28 with TRBJ1-3; D is possibly TRBD1 (6 bases). The CDR3 is made up of 15 amino acids. Between the trimmed V and J ends, which lost 5 bases and 1 base, there was a span of 12 bases. Germline V lookup: CDR1 MDHEN, CDR2 SYDVKM. The CDR3 region has the DNA TGTGCCAGCAGTAGGGGGGGAGCGTCTGGAAACACCATATATTTT. Its protein product is CASSRGGASGNTIYF.

CDR3: CASSADVGTGELFF. The CDR3 DNA reads TGTGCCAGCAGCGCAGACGTCGGCACCGGGGAGCTGTTTTTT. The chain uses TRBV5-6 and TRBJ2-2; D unclear. Germline V gene data show CDR1 as SGHDT and CDR2 as YYEEEE. V shed 4 bases and J shed 4 bases, with 11 bases lying between them. The CDR3 runs to 14 residues.

The chain recombines TRBV30 with TRBJ2-5; D tentatively reads TRBD1 or TRBD2 (7 bases each). Germline lookup yields CDR1 GTSNPN and CDR2 SVGIG (reference sequence). Deletions cut 5 bases from V and 5 bases from J, with 18 bases between. CDR3 length: 14 residues. CDR3: CAWGRDSNWETQYF. In DNA, the CDR3 is TGTGCCTGGGGGAGGGACAGCAACTGGGAGACCCAGTACTTC.

There are a few counts of this clone. V and J are TRBV18 and TRBJ1-5; D is unclear. CDR3 size: 14 residues. V lost 3 bases, J lost 6 bases, and 12 bases lay in between. Germline assignment: CDR1 KGHSH and CDR2 LQKENI. The CDR3 here is CASSPEVSGQPQHF. The CDR3 nucleotides read TGTGCCAGCTCACCCGAAGTTTCCGGTCAGCCCCAGCATTTT.

The rearrangement joins TRBV27 to TRBJ2-5; 7 nucleotides line up with TRBD2. The junction had 16 bases not matched to a gene; V was cut back by 3 bases and J by 6 bases. The CDR3 is 17 residues long. The germline CDR1 and CDR2 sequences are MNHEY and SMNVEV (reference sequence). CDR3 loop: CASSFLPRGRGQQTQYF. The DNA of the CDR3 is TGTGCCAGCAGTTTTCTTCCTCGCGGGAGAGGTCAACAGACCCAGTACTTC.

This chain connects TRBV7-2 to TRBJ1-6; no reliable D call. The V and J ends lost 3 bases and 8 bases respectively, with 17 bases between them. The germline CDR1 and CDR2 sequences are SGHTA and FQGNSA. This CDR3 comprises 16 residues. This CDR3 is CASSFLHGSMDSPLHF. For the CDR3, the DNA is TGTGCCAGCAGCTTTCTACATGGGTCGATGGATTCACCCCTCCACTTT.

V usage is TRBV7-2 and J usage is TRBJ1-2; 8 bases match TRBD1. Germline assignment: CDR1 SGHTA and CDR2 FQGNSA. This CDR3 contains 15 residues. Trimming cost V 3 bases and J 2 bases; bases outside gene matches: 5. The CDR3: CASSFNQGANYGYTF. The CDR3 DNA sequence: TGTGCCAGCAGCTTTAATCAGGGGGCAAACTATGGCTACACCTTC. Together with reference TRBV7-2 and TRBJ1-2, the CDR3 gives the full variable domain: GAGVSQSPSNKVTEKGKDVELRCDPISGHTALYWYRQSLGQGLEFLIYFQGNSAPDKSGLPSDRFSAERTGGSVSTLTIQRTQQEDSAVYLCASSFNQGANYGYTFGSGTRLTVV.

The CDR3 DNA sequence: TGTGCCAGCAGCAGCCAGTACAATGAGCAGTTCTTC. Protein sequence: CASSSQYNEQFF. The chain carries TRBV7-3 and TRBJ2-1; D uncertain. Germline V gene lookup returns CDR1 SGHTA and CDR2 FQGTGA. This CDR3 is built from 12 residues. Between the trimmed V and J ends, which lost 5 bases and 4 bases, there was a span of 6 bases.

The rearrangement joins TRBV4-3 to TRBJ2-3, with D tentatively TRBD1 (6 bases). The germline V gene encodes CDR1 LGHNA and CDR2 YSLEER. The ends were cut back, 1 base at V and 2 bases at J, with 16 bases in the middle. The length of the CDR3 is 17 residues. CDR3 loop: CASSQGLSGATTDTQYF. The DNA for the CDR3 is TGCGCCAGCAGCCAAGGATTATCAGGGGCCACCACAGATACGCAGTATTTT.

The chain recombines TRBV5-1 with TRBJ1-5; 9 bases are a match to TRBD1. The V gene end was trimmed by 2 bases and the J gene end by 7 bases; junction bases not matched to a gene: 4. CDR1 and CDR2 (germline): SGHRS, YFSETQ. The CDR3 extends over 14 amino acids. Written as DNA, the CDR3 is TGCGCCAGCAGCTTAGGGACAGGGATCCAGCCCCAGCATTTT. Its protein product is CASSLGTGIQPQHF.

The gene calls are TRBV14 and TRBJ2-3; D call uncertain. Trimming removed 1 base from V and 0 bases from J, with 8 bases in between. Germline V gene lookup returns CDR1 SGHDN and CDR2 FVKESK. The CDR3 is made up of 15 amino acids. In DNA form, the CDR3 reads TGTGCCAGCAGCCAAGTTAGGTTTAGCACAGATACGCAGTATTTT. Protein: CASSQVRFSTDTQYF.

This chain connects TRBV5-1 to TRBJ1-1, with D tentatively TRBD1 (5 bases). V was pared by 4 bases and J by 0 bases, with 10 bases between. The CDR3 loop spans 14 amino acids. The V gene's germline CDR1 is SGHRS and CDR2 YFSETQ. The DNA for the CDR3 is TGCGCCAGCAGCCTTGACAGAGTGAACACTGAAGCTTTCTTT. The encoded protein is CASSLDRVNTEAFF. Drawing the rest from reference TRBV5-1 and TRBJ1-1, the complete variable domain is KAGVTQTPRYLIKTRGQQVTLSCSPISGHRSVSWYQQTPGQGLQFLFEYFSETQRNKGNFPGRFSGRQFSNSRSEMNVSTLELGDSALYLCASSLDRVNTEAFFGQGTRLTVV.

This CDR3 is CASSQVDSGQPQHF. The CDR3 nucleotides are TGCGCCAGCAGCCAAGTAGACAGCGGACAGCCCCAGCATTTT. The chain employs TRBV4-3 and TRBJ1-5, with D perhaps matching TRBD1 (5 bases). The length of the CDR3 is 14 residues. The V gene lost 1 base and the J gene lost 7 bases, with 11 bases spanning the gap. CDR1 is LGHNA and CDR2 is YSLEER in the germline V gene.

The chain links TRBV7-9 to TRBJ2-5; D is undetermined. This CDR3 is built from 15 residues. The ends were cut back, 4 bases at V and 0 bases at J, with 12 bases in the middle. The germline CDR1 and CDR2 sequences are SEHNR and FQNEAQ (reference sequence). The CDR3 protein is CASSSQVRYQETQYF. Here the CDR3 DNA reads TGTGCCAGCAGCTCGCAGGTTAGGTACCAAGAGACCCAGTACTTC.

This chain uses TRBV28 with TRBJ2-7; D is perhaps TRBD1 (5 bases). Germline assignment: CDR1 MDHEN and CDR2 SYDVKM. V lost 3 bases and J lost 7, with 13 bases in between. This CDR3 spans 13 amino acids. CDR3: CASSLAGSGEQYF. In nucleotides, the CDR3 is TGTGCCAGCAGTTTGGCAGGGTCAGGGGAGCAGTACTTC.